The following is a T cell receptor beta chain sequence with its context. The CDR3 runs to 13 residues. Looked up from germline, CDR1 is MNHEY and CDR2 is SMNVEV (reference sequence). Trimming shortened V by 5 bases and J by 4 bases, and 9 bases separated the two germline ends. The entry originates in a study of T cell changes during pregnancy in multiple sclerosis. Generated by immunoSEQ multiplex PCR, the TCRdb table keeps only in-frame clones and is missing some. The table has 26,000 or so clones, nearly 90% seen once; the top ten hold about 15%. Source: CD8+ T cells from peripheral blood mononuclear cells, taken in the second trimester of pregnancy. The sequence derives from a female donor with multiple sclerosis, enrolled in a pregnancy study. The chain recombines TRBV27 with TRBJ2-1; no reliable D call. CDR3 sequence: CASSPYSYNEQFF. The CDR3 DNA sequence: TGTGCCAGCAGTCCCTATAGTTACAATGAGCAGTTCTTC.